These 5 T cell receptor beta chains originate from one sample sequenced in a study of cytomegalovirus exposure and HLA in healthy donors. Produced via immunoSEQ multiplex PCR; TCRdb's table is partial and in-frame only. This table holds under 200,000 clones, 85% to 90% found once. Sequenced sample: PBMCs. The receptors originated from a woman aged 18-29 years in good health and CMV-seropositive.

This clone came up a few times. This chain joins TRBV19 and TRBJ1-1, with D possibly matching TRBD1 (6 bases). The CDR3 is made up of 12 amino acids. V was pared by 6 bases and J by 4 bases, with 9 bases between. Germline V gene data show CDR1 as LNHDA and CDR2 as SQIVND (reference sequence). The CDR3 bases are TGTGCCAGTAGGGGAGGGGGCACTGAAGCTTTCTTT. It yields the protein CASRGGGTEAFF.

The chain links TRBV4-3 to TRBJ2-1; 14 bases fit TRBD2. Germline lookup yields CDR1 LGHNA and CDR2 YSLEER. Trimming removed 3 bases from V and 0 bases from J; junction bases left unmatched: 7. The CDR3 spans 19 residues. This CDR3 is CASSHGTSGSQSSYNEQFF. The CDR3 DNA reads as TGCGCCAGCAGCCACGGGACTAGCGGGAGTCAAAGCTCCTACAATGAGCAGTTCTTC.

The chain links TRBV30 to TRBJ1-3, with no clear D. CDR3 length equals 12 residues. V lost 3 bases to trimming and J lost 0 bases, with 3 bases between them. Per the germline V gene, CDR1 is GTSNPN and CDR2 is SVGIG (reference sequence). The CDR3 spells CAWSSSGNTIYF. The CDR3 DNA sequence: TGTGCCTGGAGCAGCTCTGGAAACACCATATATTTT.

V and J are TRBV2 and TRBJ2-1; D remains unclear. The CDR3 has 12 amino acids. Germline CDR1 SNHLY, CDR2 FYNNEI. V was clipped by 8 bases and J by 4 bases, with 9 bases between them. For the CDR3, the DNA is TGTGCCAGCCGGTCCCGATACAATGAGCAGTTCTTC. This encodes CASRSRYNEQFF.

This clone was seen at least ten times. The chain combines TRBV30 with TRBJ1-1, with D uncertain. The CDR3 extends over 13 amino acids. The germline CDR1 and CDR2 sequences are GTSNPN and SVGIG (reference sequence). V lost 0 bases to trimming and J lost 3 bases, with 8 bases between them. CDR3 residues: CAWSVEVYTEAFF. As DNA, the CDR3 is TGTGCCTGGAGTGTAGAGGTATACACTGAAGCTTTCTTT.